The 9 T cell receptor beta chains listed next were all sequenced from one sample in a study of T-cell memory formation after mild COVID-19. A single record per CDR3 protein comes from TCRdb applying MiXCR to the 5' RACE reads. The sample has roughly 250,000 distinct CDR3 sequences, about a sixth seen once. Input material: PBMCs or a T cell subset sorted from them (not recorded which). The receptors were sampled from a man aged 18 to 29 who had mild COVID-19 (a few samples of this study predate the infection). Cell type and time point are not known.

The V gene is TRBV4-3, the J gene TRBJ1-2; 8 bases are a match to TRBD1. Germline assignment: CDR1 LGHNA and CDR2 YSLEER. This CDR3 is built from 16 residues. Trimming cost V 0 bases and J 3 bases; bases outside gene matches: 6. In DNA, the CDR3 is TGCGCCAGCAGCCAAGATGGGGGACAGGATTACTATGGCTACACCTTC. Protein: CASSQDGGQDYYGYTF.

This clonotype was observed a handful of times. V and J are TRBV15 and TRBJ2-4, with D perhaps assigned TRBD1 or TRBD2 (5 bases each). Trimming took 5 bases from V and 7 from J, leaving 15 bases between them. The CDR3 covers 14 residues. Per germline, CDR1 LNHNV and CDR2 YYDKDF (reference sequence). CDR3 amino acids: CATSFRWDQNIQYF. CDR3 coding DNA: TGTGCCACCAGCTTCCGCTGGGACCAGAACATTCAGTACTTC.

The V call is TRBV7-3, the J call TRBJ2-3; 9 bases fit TRBD1. Losses at the gene ends were 5 bases for V and 5 bases for J; bases not matched to a gene: 5. Germline CDR1 is SGHTA and CDR2 is FQGTGA. The CDR3 is 14 amino acids. The CDR3 nucleotides are TGTGCCAGCAGCCTACAGGGGGCAAAAGATACGCAGTATTTT. As protein: CASSLQGAKDTQYF.

This clonotype turned up a few times. The chain uses TRBV4-3 and TRBJ1-6; D gene uncertain. V was shortened by 0 bases and J by 6 bases, with 6 bases between the two germline ends. The CDR3 extends over 14 amino acids. Germline values: CDR1 LGHNA, CDR2 YSLEER. CDR3 protein: CASSQDRSNSPLHF. The DNA for the CDR3 is TGCGCCAGCAGCCAAGATCGGAGTAATTCACCCCTCCACTTT.

This chain joins TRBV20-1 and TRBJ1-2, with D unresolved. The germline gives CDR1 DFQATT, CDR2 SNEGSKA (reference sequence). Trimming removed 1 base from V and 4 bases from J, with 16 bases in between. The CDR3 has 15 amino acids. The CDR3 nucleotides are TGCAGTGCTAGAGTCCCGTCTGCTTCTCTCTATGGCTACACCTTC. Translated, it gives CSARVPSASLYGYTF.

Many counts were recorded for this clonotype. This rearrangement joins TRBV12-3 or TRBV12-4 to TRBJ2-2, with D unclear. The CDR3 has 14 residues. Between the trimmed V and J ends, which lost 9 bases and 0 bases, there was a span of 11 bases. In DNA, the CDR3 is TGTGCCAGTGAGAGGTCCACGAACACCGGGGAGCTGTTTTTT. This sequence encodes CASERSTNTGELFF.

This chain links TRBV10-1 with TRBJ2-3, with D possibly matching TRBD1 (5 bases). Trimming removed 6 bases from V and 4 bases from J, with 11 bases in between. The germline gives CDR1 WNHNN, CDR2 SYGVQD (reference sequence). The CDR3 has 13 residues. As DNA, the CDR3 is TGCGCCAGCAGCAGGGTCCGGGCAGATACGCAGTATTTT. It translates to CASSRVRADTQYF.

V usage is TRBV7-9 and J usage is TRBJ2-2; D is possibly TRBD2 (6 bases). There are 15 residues in the CDR3. CDR1 is SEHNR, CDR2 FQNEAQ, per germline (reference sequence). Trimming took off 5 bases at V and 2 bases at J, with 12 bases between the two ends. CDR3 DNA sequence: TGTGCCAGCAGCAAGTCGGGACTCAACACCGGGGAGCTGTTTTTT. This sequence encodes CASSKSGLNTGELFF. Filled out from reference TRBV7-9 and TRBJ2-2, the complete variable domain reads DTGVSQNPRHKITKRGQNVTFRCDPISEHNRLYWYRQTLGQGPEFLTYFQNEAQLEKSRLLSDRFSAERPKGSFSTLEIQRTEQGDSAMYLCASSKSGLNTGELFFGEGSRLTVL.

This sequence joins TRBV12-3 or TRBV12-4 and TRBJ1-5; D remains ambiguous. The V end lost 3 bases, the J end lost 2 bases, and 8 bases lay between the germline ends. The CDR3 spans 14 residues. The CDR3 DNA reads as TGTGCCAGCAGTTTTAGTGACCGCAATCAGCCCCAGCATTTT. Encoded protein: CASSFSDRNQPQHF.